The TCR beta chain described here comes from a study of T cells after yellow fever vaccination. In this sample, this clonotype turned up a few times. Germline V gene sequence: CDR1 SGHTA, CDR2 FQGNSA. Trimming shortened V by 1 base and J by 6 bases, and 9 bases separated the two germline ends. This CDR3 spans 14 amino acids. TCRdb re-derived calls from the 5' RACE reads in MiXCR, one entry per CDR3 protein. The data contain hundreds of thousands of distinct CDR3 sequences, more than 8.5% of them singletons. Sequencing was performed on PBMCs, taken on the day of the first yellow fever vaccination. The sequence was collected from a man aged 18 to 29 who received the YFV17D yellow fever vaccine. The chain has TRBV7-2 and TRBJ2-2; D gene uncertain. CDR3 in amino acids: CASSLGWDSGELFF. CDR3 bases: TGTGCCAGCAGCTTAGGTTGGGATTCCGGGGAGCTGTTTTTT.